The source of this T cell receptor beta chain is a study of blood T cells in healthy people across ages (dated by TCRdb to the mid-2010s). Turning to the overall study: In model experiments, template switching captured roughly one uniquely barcoded TCR beta cDNA molecule for every two T cells. The study measured age-related changes in TCR beta repertoire diversity using deep sequencing normalized with unique cDNA molecular identifiers. The donors were split into four age groups: young (average 16 years), middle-aged (39), aged (about 62) and long-lived (approximately 80). To avoid experimental bias, donors of different ages were distributed randomly across sequencing lanes. Two additional independent replicas of 1 million unique cDNA reads from the same blood draw were analyzed for two donors (one aged 18 to 30 and one aged 80 or older). Points the paper makes about the study in general: Estimates of total diversity based on one million sequenced T cells were regarded as lower bounds and as underestimates. The CMV infection status of donors was not known, potentially confounding age-related changes in expanded clonotypes. Compared with the aged group, the long-lived group had more naive CD4+ T cells, fewer expanded clones and increased TCR diversity, a pattern suggesting age selection. As age increased, observed TCR beta diversity per million T cells dropped in a roughly linear way, and a significant reduction was already evident by age 40. Since profiling was done on bulk unsorted PBMCs, naive and antigen-experienced compartments could not be conclusively compared. A strong correlation was found between observed TCR beta diversity and the percentage of naive T cells measured by flow cytometry.

CDR1 and CDR2, per the germline V gene (reference sequence), are LGHDT and YNNKEL. From cysteine to phenylalanine, the CDR3 is 15 amino acids long. Only the CDR3 part of the read is kept: 45 bases, read in frame from the first base. V trim: 5 bases; J trim: 0 bases; unmatched bases: 2. Comment on this clonotype: Its recognized antigen is unknown. Base qualities are not at hand, and no much larger clone is one base apart.

The roughly 37 donors, aged 6 to 90 years, were systemically healthy Caucasian individuals from Russia. Each donor gave about 9.2 milliliters of peripheral blood, drawn into EDTA-treated Vacutainer tubes. PBMCs were isolated by Ficoll-Paque density-gradient centrifugation, with at least 7 million obtained per sample. Total RNA was extracted from PBMCs with Trizol reagent, with at least 6 micrograms obtained per sample. The percentages of naive CD45RAhigh/CD27high T cells were determined by flow cytometry on a PBMC aliquot from every donor. Library method: 5' RACE. Sequenced using an Illumina HiSeq 2500. A second PCR of roughly 7 to 11 cycles was run with a J-beta primer mix and a sample-barcoded 5' primer. Each TCR beta cDNA molecule received a unique molecular identifier from a template-switch 5' adaptor carrying 12 random nucleotides. Each sample yielded at least 3 million CDR3-containing paired-end reads. First-strand cDNA was synthesized from all RNA with the Mint cDNA synthesis kit, primed by a TRBC-specific oligonucleotide. After uracil-DNA glycosylase treatment, a first 18-cycle PCR used universal primers M1SS and BC2_uni_R on all cDNA. From the authors' description of their analysis: For normalization, 1 million high-quality reads, each with a distinct molecular identifier, were randomly selected from each sample. Instead of being binned into consensus sequences, reads that shared molecular identifiers were thrown out. CDR3 identification, clonotype clustering and error correction used MiTCR with a Q25 quality threshold and the strictest error-elimination algorithm. A nonparametric unseen species model with Euler transformation was used to estimate lower-bound total TCR beta diversity. TCRdb reanalyzed the raw reads on its own, using fastp at Q25 for trimming and MiXCR for clone calling, and kept in-frame beta chains. Under each unique CDR3 protein, matching rows form one entry showing the most common genes and DNA. TCRdb, not the original authors, processed these V and J calls. The sample profile shows 800,000 to 950,000 distinct CDR3 sequences; around 49% of them were found once. The ten largest make up roughly 12% of the sample.

Rearrangement joined TRBV3-1 to TRBJ2-7; 12 bases in between match TRBD2. The sequenced material came from blood. This TCR came from a man aged 30-40 years in good health. CDR3 region: CASSWTSGDSYEQYF. The DNA sequence is given as TGTGCCAGCAGCTGGACTAGCGGGGACTCCTACGAGCAGTACTTC.